These T cell receptor beta chains were read from a single sample in a study of technical replicates of blood from a few donors. Profiled with immunoSEQ multiplex PCR; TCRdb holds only in-frame clones, not every one. The sample lists roughly 70,000 clones; roughly 90% were seen once. Sequencing used PBMCs. These receptors all stem from a human donor in good health. Some clones in this sample may be carry-over from other donors' samples. Both conserved end residues are part of each CDR3. A D gene is named only where the DNA matches it firmly.

>.|TRBV30|TRBJ1-2
CAWSRPGQGYGYTF
TGTGCCTGGAGTCGACCAGGGCAGGGGTATGGCTACACCTTC
>.|TRBV7-9|TRBJ1-5
CASSASGGRGNQPQHF
TGTGCCAGCAGCGCAAGCGGGGGCCGGGGGAATCAGCCCCAGCATTTT
>.|TRBV30|TRBJ1-2
CAWKKLAVNSYTF
TGTGCCTGGAAAAAACTAGCTGTTAATAGCTACACCTTC
>TRBD1|TRBV7-3|TRBJ2-6
CASSPTGQGALTF
TGTGCCAGCAGCCCTACCGGACAGGGAGCCCTGACTTTC
>.|TRBV12-1|TRBJ2-5
CASSSRLADIQETQYF
TGTGCCAGCAGCTCGCGACTAGCGGACATCCAAGAGACCCAGTACTTC
>.|TRBV19|TRBJ1-6
CASSTPGQIRGSPLHF
TGTGCCAGTAGTACGCCGGGACAAATAAGGGGTTCACCCCTCCACTTT
>TRBD1|TRBV7-2|TRBJ1-1
CASSNDRASVAFF
TGTGCCAGCAGCAATGACAGGGCATCAGTCGCTTTCTTT
>TRBD1|TRBV2|TRBJ2-2
CASSRDRGRIGGELFF
TGTGCCAGCAGCCGGGACAGGGGGCGGATTGGCGGGGAGCTGTTTTTT
>TRBD1|TRBV4-2|TRBJ1-5
CASSQGQGDQPQHF
TGTGCCAGCAGCCAAGGACAGGGGGATCAGCCCCAGCATTTT
>TRBD2|TRBV4-1|TRBJ2-1
CASSRTSGGLGNEQFF
TGCGCCAGCAGCCGGACTAGCGGGGGATTGGGCAATGAGCAGTTCTTC
>TRBD1|TRBV19|TRBJ2-1
CASSVPPGQGGRNEQFF
TGTGCCAGTAGTGTTCCCCCGGGACAGGGAGGAAGAAATGAGCAGTTCTTC
>TRBD1|TRBV5-6|TRBJ1-5
CASSIRTGGSNQPQHF
TGTGCCAGCAGCATCAGGACAGGGGGAAGCAATCAGCCCCAGCATTTT